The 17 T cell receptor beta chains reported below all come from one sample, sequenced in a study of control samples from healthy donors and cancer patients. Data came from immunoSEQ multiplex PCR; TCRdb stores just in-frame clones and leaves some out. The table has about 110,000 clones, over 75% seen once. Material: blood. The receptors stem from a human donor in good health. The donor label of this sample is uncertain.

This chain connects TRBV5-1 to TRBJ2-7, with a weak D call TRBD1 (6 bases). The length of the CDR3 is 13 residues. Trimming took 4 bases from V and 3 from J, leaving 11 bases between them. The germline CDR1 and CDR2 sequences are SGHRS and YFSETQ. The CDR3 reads CASSRDIGYEQYV. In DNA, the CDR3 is TGCGCCAGCAGCAGGGACATTGGCTACGAGCAGTACGTC.

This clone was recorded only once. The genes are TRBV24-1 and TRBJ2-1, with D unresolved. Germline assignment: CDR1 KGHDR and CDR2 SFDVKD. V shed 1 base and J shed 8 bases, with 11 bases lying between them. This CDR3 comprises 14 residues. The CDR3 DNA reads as TGTGCCACCAGTGATTTTGGTGGGTACGATGAGCAGTTCTTC. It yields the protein CATSDFGGYDEQFF.

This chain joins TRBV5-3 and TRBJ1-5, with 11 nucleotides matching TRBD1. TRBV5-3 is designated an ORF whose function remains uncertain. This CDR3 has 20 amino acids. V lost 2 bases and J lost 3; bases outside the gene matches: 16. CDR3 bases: TGTGCCAGAAGCTTTTTATTTCCCCGGCCGGGACAGGGGGTCAATCAGCCCCAGCATTTT. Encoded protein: CARSFLFPRPGQGVNQPQHF.

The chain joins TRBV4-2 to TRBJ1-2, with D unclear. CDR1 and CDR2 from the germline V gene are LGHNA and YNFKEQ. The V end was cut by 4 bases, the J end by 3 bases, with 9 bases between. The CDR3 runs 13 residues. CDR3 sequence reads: CASSPHRHYGYTF. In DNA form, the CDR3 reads TGTGCCAGCAGCCCCCATAGGCACTATGGCTACACCTTC.

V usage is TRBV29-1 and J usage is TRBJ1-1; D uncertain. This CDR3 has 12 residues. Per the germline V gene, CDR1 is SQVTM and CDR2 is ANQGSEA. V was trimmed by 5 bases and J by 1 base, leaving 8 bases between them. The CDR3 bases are TGCAGCGTTCTGAGGCAGAACACTGAAGCTTTCTTT. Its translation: CSVLRQNTEAFF.

The CDR3 nucleotides are TGCGCCAGCAGTGACGGGACAGCAAAAGTGAACACTGAAGCTTTCTTT. It translates to CASSDGTAKVNTEAFF. The rearrangement joins TRBV10-2 to TRBJ1-1, with 7 positions matching TRBD1. Germline CDR1 WSHSY, CDR2 SAAADI. Germline trimming cut 3 bases from V and 0 bases from J; bases unmatched to any gene: 7. This CDR3 region has 16 residues.

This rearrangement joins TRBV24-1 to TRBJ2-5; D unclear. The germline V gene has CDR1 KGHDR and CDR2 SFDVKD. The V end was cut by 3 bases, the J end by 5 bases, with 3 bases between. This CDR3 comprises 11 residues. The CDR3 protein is CATSDIETQYF. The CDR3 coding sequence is TGTGCCACCAGTGATATCGAGACCCAGTACTTC.

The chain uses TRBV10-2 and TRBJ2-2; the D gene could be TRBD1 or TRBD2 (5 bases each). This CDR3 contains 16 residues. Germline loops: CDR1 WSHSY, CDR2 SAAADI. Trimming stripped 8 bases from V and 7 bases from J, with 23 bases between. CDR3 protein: CASSLRGPLYGGELFF. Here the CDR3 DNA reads TGCGCCAGCTCACTCCGGGGACCGCTGTACGGCGGGGAGCTGTTTTTT.

CDR3 nucleotides: TGCGCCAGCAGCCAAGAAGGCGCGGGCGGAAACACCATATATTTT. Its translation is CASSQEGAGGNTIYF. This chain connects TRBV4-3 to TRBJ1-3, with unresolved D. Trimming stripped 0 bases from V and 4 bases from J, with 10 bases between. Germline CDR1 and CDR2: LGHNA and YSLEER. This CDR3 spans 15 amino acids.

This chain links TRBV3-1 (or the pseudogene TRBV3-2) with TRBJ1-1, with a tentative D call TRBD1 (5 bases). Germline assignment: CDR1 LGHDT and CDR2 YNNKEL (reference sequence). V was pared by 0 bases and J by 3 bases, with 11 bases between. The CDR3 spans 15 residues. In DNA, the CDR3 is TGTGCCAGCAGCCAAGACAAATGGGGGGACACTGAAGCTTTCTTT. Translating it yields CASSQDKWGDTEAFF.

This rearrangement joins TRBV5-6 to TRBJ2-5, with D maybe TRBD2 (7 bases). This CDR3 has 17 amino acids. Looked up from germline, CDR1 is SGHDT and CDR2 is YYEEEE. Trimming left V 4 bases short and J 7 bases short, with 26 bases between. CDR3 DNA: TGTGCCAGCAGCCTCCCGGGCGGGAAAACAAGGGGGGGGACCCAGTACTTC. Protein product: CASSLPGGKTRGGTQYF.

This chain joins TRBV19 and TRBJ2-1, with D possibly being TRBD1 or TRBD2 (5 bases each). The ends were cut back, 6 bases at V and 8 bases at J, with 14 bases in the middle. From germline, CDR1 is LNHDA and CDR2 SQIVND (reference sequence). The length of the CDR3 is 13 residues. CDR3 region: CASRDLRGDEQFF. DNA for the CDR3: TGTGCCAGTAGAGACCTACGAGGGGATGAGCAGTTCTTC.

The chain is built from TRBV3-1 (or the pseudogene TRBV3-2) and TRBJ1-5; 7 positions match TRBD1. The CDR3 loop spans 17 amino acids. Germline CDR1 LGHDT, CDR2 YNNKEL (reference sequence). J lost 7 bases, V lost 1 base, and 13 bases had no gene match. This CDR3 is CASSQGGRGIRNQPQHF. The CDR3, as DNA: TGTGCCAGCAGCCAAGGGGGCAGGGGGATAAGGAACCAGCCCCAGCATTTT.

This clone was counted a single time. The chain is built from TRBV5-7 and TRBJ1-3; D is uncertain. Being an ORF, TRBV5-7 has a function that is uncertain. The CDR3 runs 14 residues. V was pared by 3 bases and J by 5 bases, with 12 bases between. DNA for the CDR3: TGTGCCAGCAGCTCGAGGACCGCGCGAAACACCATATATTTT. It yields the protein CASSSRTARNTIYF.

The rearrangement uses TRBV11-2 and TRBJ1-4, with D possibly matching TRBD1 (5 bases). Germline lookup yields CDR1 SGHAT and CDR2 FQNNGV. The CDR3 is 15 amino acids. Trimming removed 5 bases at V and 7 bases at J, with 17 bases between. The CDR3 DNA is TGTGCCAGCAGCCCCTTAAGAGGGAGGGGTGAAAAACTGTTTTTT. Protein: CASSPLRGRGEKLFF. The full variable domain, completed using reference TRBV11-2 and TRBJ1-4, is EAGVAQSPRYKIIEKRQSVAFWCNPISGHATLYWYQQILGQGPKLLIQFQNNGVVDDSQLPKDRFSAERLKGVDSTLKIQPAKLEDSAVYLCASSPLRGRGEKLFFGSGTQLSVL.

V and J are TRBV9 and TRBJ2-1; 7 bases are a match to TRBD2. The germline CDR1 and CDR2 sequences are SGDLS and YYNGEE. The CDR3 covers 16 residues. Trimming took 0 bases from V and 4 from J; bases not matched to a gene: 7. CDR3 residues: CASSVESGGGYNEQFF. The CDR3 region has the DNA TGTGCCAGCAGCGTAGAGTCTGGCGGGGGATACAATGAGCAGTTCTTC.

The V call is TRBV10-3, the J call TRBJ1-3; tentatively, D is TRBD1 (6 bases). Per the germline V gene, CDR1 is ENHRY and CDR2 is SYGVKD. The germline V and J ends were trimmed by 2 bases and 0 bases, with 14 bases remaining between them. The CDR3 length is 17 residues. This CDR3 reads CAISETGPLSSGNTIYF. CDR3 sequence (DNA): TGTGCCATCAGTGAGACAGGGCCTCTCTCCTCTGGAAACACCATATATTTT.